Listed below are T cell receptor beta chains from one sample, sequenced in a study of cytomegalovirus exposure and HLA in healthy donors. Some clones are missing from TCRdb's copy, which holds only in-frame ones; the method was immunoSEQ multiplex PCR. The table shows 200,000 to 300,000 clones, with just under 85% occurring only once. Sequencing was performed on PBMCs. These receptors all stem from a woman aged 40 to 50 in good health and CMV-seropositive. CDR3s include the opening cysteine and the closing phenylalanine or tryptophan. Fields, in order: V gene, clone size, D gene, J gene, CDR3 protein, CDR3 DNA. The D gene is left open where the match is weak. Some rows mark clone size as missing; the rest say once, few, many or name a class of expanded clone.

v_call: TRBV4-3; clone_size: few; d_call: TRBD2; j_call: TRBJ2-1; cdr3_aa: CASSQGAGGPNEQFF; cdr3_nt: TGCGCCAGCAGCCAAGGGGCGGGAGGGCCGAATGAGCAGTTCTTC
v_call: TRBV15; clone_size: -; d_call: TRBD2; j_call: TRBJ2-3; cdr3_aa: CATSREAGVFPDTQYF; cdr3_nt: TGTGCCACCAGCAGAGAGGCGGGAGTCTTTCCAGATACGCAGTATTTT
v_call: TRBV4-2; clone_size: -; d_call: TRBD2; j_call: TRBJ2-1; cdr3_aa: CASSQLDLGLASNEQFF; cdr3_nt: TGTGCCAGCAGCCAACTTGATTTGGGACTAGCAAGCAATGAGCAGTTCTTC
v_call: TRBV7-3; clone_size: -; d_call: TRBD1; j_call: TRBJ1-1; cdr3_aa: CASSIGQGRGLTEAFF; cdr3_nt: TGTGCCAGCAGCATCGGACAGGGCAGAGGGCTGACTGAAGCTTTCTTT
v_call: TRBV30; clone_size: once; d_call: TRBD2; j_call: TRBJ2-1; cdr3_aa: CAWSAKGTSLDYNEQFF; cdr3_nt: TGTGCCTGGAGTGCAAAGGGGACTAGCTTGGACTACAATGAGCAGTTCTTC
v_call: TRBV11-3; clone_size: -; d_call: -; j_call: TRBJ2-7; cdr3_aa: CASSSSLPYEQYF; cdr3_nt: TGTGCCAGCAGTTCGAGCCTCCCATACGAGCAGTACTTC
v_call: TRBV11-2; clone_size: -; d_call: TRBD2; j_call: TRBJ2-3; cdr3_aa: CASSRPSGRTTDTQYF; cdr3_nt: TGTGCCAGCAGCCGTCCTAGCGGTCGGACCACAGATACGCAGTATTTT
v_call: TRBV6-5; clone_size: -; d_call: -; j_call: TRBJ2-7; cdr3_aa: CASKKTVSYEQYF; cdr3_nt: TGTGCCAGCAAGAAGACAGTTTCCTACGAGCAGTACTTC
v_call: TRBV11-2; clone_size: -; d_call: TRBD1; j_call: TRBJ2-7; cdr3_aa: CASSVIRTGQVHEQYF; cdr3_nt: TGTGCCAGCAGCGTTATAAGAACGGGACAGGTACACGAGCAGTACTTC
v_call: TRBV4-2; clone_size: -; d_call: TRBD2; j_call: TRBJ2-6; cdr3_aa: CASSPEQAGGANVLTF; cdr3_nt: TGTGCCAGCAGCCCCGAACAAGCGGGAGGGGCCAACGTCCTGACTTTC
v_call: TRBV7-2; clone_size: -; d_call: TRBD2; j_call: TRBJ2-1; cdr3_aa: CASSKLAGGGNEQFF; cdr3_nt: TGTGCCAGCAGCAAACTAGCGGGAGGAGGCAATGAGCAGTTCTTC
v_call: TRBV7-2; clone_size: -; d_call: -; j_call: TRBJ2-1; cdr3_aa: CASSLGQIHNEQFF; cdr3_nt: TGTGCCAGCAGCTTAGGACAGATACACAATGAGCAGTTCTTC
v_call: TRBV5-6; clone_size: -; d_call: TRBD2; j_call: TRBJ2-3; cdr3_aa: CASSLTSGRADGTDTQYF; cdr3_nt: TGTGCCAGCAGCTTGACTAGCGGGAGGGCCGATGGCACAGATACGCAGTATTTT
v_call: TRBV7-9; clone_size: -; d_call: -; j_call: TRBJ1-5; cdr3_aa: CSSSSGGPYSNQPQHF; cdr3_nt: TGTTCCAGCAGCAGCGGGGGCCCCTATAGCAATCAGCCCCAGCATTTT
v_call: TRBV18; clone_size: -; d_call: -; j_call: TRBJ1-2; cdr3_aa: CASSPGIRANYGYTF; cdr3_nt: TGTGCCAGCTCACCGGGCATTCGCGCCAACTATGGCTACACCTTC
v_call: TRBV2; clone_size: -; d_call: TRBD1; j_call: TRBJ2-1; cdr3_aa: CASRLDRVVFF; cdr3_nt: TGTGCCAGCAGGCTTGACAGGGTGGTGTTCTTC
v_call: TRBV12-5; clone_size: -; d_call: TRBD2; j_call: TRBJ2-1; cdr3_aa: CASGSGEGSPYNEQFF; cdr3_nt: TGTGCTAGTGGTTCCGGGGAGGGATCCCCCTACAATGAGCAGTTCTTC
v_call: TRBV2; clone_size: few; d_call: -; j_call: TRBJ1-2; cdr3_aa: CASSETPSNYGYTF; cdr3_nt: TGTGCCAGCAGTGAGACACCATCTAACTATGGCTACACCTTC
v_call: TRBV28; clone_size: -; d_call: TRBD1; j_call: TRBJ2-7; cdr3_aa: CASSPPGQGINEQYF; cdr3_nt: TGTGCCAGCAGTCCCCCGGGACAGGGGATCAACGAGCAGTACTTC
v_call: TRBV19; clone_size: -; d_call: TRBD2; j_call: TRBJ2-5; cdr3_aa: CASSEGGRAKETQYF; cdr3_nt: TGTGCCAGTAGTGAGGGCGGGAGGGCGAAAGAGACCCAGTACTTC
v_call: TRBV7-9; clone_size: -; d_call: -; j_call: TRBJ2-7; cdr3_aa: CASSPQTAGLPYEQYF; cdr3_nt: TGTGCCAGCAGCCCCCAGACCGCGGGACTCCCCTACGAGCAGTACTTC
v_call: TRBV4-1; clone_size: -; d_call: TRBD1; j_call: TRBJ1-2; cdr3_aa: CASSRGIPGQGGYGYTF; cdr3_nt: TGCGCCAGCAGCCGGGGGATACCGGGACAGGGCGGCTATGGCTACACCTTC
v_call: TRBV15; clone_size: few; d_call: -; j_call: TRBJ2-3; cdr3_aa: CATSRDLAEAGDTQYF; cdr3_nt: TGTGCCACCAGCAGAGATTTAGCGGAAGCAGGGGATACGCAGTATTTT
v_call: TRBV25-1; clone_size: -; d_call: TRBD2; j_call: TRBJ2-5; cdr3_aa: CASSEGGREWETQYF; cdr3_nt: TGTGCCAGCAGTGAGGGTGGGCGGGAGTGGGAGACCCAGTACTTC
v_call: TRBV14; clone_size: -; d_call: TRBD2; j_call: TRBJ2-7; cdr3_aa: CASASTLGLYEQYF; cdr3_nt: TGTGCCAGCGCCTCCACGCTGGGACTATACGAGCAGTACTTC
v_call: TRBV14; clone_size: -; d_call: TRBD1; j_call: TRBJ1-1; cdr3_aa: CASTQQGTGDTEAFF; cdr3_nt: TGTGCCAGCACCCAACAGGGGACAGGGGACACTGAAGCTTTCTTT
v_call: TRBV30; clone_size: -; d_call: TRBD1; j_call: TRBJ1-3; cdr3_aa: CASTGSFGNTIYF; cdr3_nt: TGTGCCTCGACAGGGTCTTTTGGAAACACCATATATTTT
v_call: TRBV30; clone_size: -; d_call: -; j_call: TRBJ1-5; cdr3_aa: CAWSRTAGNQPQHF; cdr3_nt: TGTGCCTGGAGTAGGACAGCTGGCAATCAGCCCCAGCATTTT
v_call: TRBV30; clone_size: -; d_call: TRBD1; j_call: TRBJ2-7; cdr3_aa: CAWSVGQQDEQYF; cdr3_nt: TGTGCCTGGAGTGTGGGACAGCAGGACGAGCAGTACTTC
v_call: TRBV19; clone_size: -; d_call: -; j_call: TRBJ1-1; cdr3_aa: CASSPQVRPNFRTEAFF; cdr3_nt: TGTGCCAGTAGTCCCCAGGTTCGCCCTAACTTCAGGACTGAAGCTTTCTTT
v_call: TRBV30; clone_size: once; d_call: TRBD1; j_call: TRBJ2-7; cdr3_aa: CAWSAGQGWYEQYF; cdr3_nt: TGTGCCTGGAGTGCCGGACAGGGTTGGTACGAGCAGTACTTC
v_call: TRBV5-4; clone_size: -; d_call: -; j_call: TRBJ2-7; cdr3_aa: CASSPWGQDYEQYF; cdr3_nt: TGTGCCAGCAGCCCGTGGGGACAAGACTACGAGCAGTACTTC
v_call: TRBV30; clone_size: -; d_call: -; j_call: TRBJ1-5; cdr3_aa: CAWSQDSFNQPQHF; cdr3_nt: TGTGCCTGGAGTCAGGACAGCTTCAATCAGCCCCAGCATTTT
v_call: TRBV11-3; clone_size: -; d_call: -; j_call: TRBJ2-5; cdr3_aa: CASSLDGQIQETQYF; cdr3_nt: TGTGCCAGCAGCTTAGACGGACAGATCCAAGAGACCCAGTACTTC
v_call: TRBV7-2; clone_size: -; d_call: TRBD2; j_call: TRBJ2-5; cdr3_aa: CASSLGASGNPKETQYF; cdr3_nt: TGTGCCAGCAGCTTAGGGGCTAGCGGGAACCCTAAAGAGACCCAGTACTTC
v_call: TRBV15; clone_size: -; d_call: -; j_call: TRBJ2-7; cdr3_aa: CATSRERETYEQYF; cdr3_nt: TGTGCCACCAGCAGGGAACGGGAGACCTACGAGCAGTACTTC
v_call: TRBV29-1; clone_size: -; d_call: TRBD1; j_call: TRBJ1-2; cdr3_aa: CSVGSRGLGGYTF; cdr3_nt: TGCAGCGTTGGGTCCAGGGGGCTCGGTGGCTACACCTTC
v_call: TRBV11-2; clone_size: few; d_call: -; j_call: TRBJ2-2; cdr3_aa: CASGQGGTGELFF; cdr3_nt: TGTGCCAGCGGACAAGGGGGCACCGGGGAGCTGTTTTTT
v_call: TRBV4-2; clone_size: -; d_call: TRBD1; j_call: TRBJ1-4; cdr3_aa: CASSPGQGEKLFF; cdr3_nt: TGTGCCAGCAGCCCGGGACAGGGAGAAAAACTGTTTTTT
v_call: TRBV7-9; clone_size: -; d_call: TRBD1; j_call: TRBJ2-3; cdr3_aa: CASSRQGGGTDTQYF; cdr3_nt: TGTGCCAGCTCTCGCCAAGGGGGCGGAACAGATACGCAGTATTTT
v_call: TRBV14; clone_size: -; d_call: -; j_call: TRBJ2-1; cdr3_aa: CASSQVQGSYNEQFF; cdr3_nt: TGTGCCAGCAGCCAAGTCCAGGGCTCCTACAATGAGCAGTTCTTC
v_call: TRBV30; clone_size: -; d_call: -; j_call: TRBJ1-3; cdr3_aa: CAWSALDSLSGNTIYF; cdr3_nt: TGTGCCTGGAGTGCCCTGGACAGCCTCTCTGGAAACACCATATATTTT
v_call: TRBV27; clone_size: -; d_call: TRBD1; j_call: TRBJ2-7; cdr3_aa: CASRKPGTGRAYEQYF; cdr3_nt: TGTGCCAGCAGGAAGCCCGGGACAGGGCGAGCCTACGAGCAGTACTTC
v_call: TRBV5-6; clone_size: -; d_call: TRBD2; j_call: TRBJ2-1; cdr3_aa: CASSLELAGEADEQFF; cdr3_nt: TGTGCCAGCAGCTTGGAACTAGCGGGAGAGGCAGATGAGCAGTTCTTC
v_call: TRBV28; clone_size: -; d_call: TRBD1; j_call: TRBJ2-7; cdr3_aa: CASSLGSQGAYEQYF; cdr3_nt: TGTGCCAGCAGTTTAGGTAGCCAGGGGGCCTACGAGCAGTACTTC
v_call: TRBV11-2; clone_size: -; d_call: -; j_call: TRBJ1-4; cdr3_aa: CASSLWGGSEKLFF; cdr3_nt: TGTGCCAGCAGCTTATGGGGCGGCTCTGAAAAACTGTTTTTT
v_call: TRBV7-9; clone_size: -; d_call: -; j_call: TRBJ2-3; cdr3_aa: CASSLSRGREADTQYF; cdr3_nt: TGTGCCAGCAGCTTATCGCGTGGTAGGGAGGCAGATACGCAGTATTTT
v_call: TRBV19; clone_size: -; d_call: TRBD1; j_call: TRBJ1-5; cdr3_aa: CASSITGGSNQPQHF; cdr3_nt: TGTGCCAGTAGTATAACAGGGGGGAGCAATCAGCCCCAGCATTTT
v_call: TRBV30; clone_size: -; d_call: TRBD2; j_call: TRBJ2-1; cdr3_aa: CAWSVTSGRGEQFF; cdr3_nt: TGTGCCTGGAGTGTGACTAGCGGGAGAGGTGAGCAGTTCTTC
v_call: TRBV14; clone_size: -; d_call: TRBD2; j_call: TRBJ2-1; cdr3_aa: CASSQPVAGAVAYNEQFF; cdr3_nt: TGTGCCAGCAGCCAACCGGTAGCGGGAGCCGTTGCCTACAATGAGCAGTTCTTC
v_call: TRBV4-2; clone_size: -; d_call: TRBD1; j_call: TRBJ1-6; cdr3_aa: CASSQPGQAGNSPLHF; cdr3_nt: TGTGCCAGCAGCCAACCCGGACAGGCGGGAAATTCACCCCTCCACTTT